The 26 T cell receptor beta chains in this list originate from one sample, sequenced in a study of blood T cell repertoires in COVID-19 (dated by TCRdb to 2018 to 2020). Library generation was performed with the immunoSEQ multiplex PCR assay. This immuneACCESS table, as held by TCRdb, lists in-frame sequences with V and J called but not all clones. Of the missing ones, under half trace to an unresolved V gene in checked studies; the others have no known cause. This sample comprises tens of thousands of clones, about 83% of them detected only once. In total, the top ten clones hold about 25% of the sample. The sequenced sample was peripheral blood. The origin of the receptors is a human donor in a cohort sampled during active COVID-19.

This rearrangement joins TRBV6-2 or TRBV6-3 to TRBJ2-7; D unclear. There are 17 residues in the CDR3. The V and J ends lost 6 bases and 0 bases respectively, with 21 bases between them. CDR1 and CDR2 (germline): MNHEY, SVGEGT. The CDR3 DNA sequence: TGTGCCAGCAGCGGCCCCGAATGGAGCCATAGCTCCTACGAGCAGTACTTC. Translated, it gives CASSGPEWSHSSYEQYF.

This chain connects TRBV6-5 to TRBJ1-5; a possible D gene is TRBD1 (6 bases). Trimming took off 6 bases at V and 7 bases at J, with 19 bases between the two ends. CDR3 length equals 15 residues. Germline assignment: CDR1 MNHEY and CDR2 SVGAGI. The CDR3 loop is CASRPFQGSYQPQHF. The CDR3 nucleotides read TGTGCCAGCAGGCCGTTTCAGGGGAGCTACCAGCCCCAGCATTTT.

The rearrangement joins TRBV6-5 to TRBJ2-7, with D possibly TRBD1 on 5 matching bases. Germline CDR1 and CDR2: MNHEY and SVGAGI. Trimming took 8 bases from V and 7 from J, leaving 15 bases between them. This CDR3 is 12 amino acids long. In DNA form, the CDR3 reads TGTGCCAGCCAACTATTTAGGGGTGAGCAGTACTTC. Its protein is CASQLFRGEQYF.

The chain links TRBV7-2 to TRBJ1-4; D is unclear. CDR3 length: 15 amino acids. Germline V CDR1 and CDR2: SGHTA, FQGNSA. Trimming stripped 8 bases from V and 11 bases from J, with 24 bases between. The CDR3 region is CASGSRGKYPFKLFF. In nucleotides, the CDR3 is TGTGCCAGCGGCAGTCGGGGAAAGTATCCCTTTAAACTGTTTTTT.

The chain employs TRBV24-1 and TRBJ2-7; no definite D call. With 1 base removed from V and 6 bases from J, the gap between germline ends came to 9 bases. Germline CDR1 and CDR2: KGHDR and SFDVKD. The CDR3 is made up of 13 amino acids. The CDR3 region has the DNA TGTGCCACCAGTGATTTCCCATCCGGCGAGCAGTACTTC. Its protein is CATSDFPSGEQYF.

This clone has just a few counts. CDR3 sequence: CASSQARGNNYGYTF. Here the CDR3 DNA reads TGTGCCAGCAGCCAAGCGAGGGGGAATAACTATGGCTACACCTTC. The chain is built from TRBV3-1 (or the pseudogene TRBV3-2) and TRBJ1-2, with D possibly matching TRBD1 (6 bases). Trimming stripped 1 base from V and 1 base from J, with 10 bases between. Germline-derived CDR1 and CDR2 are LGHDT and YNNKEL (reference sequence). The CDR3 contains 15 residues.

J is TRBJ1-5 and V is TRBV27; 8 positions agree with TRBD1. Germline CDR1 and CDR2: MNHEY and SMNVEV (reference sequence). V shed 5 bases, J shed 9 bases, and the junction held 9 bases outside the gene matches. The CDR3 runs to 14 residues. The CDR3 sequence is CASSEGTGSRPQHF. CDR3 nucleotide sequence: TGTGCCAGCAGTGAGGGGACAGGCTCGAGGCCCCAGCATTTT.

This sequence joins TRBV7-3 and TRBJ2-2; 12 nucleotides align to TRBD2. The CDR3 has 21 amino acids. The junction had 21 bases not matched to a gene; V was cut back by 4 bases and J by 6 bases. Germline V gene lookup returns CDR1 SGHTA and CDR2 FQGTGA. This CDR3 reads CASSSQPLTSGGFPFSGELFF. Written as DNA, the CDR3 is TGTGCCAGCAGCTCCCAACCCCTCACTAGCGGGGGGTTCCCTTTCTCCGGGGAGCTGTTTTTT.

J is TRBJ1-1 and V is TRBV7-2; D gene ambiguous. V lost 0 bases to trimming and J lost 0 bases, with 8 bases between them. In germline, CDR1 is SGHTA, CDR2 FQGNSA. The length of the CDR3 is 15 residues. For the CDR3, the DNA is TGTGCCAGCAGCTTAGCTTCTGGGCTGAACACTGAAGCTTTCTTT. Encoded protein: CASSLASGLNTEAFF.

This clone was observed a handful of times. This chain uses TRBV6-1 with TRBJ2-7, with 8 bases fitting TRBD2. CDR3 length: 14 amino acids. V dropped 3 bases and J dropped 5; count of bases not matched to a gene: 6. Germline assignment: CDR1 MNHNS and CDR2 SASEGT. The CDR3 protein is CASSEMAGGNEQYF. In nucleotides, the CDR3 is TGTGCCAGCAGTGAGATGGCGGGAGGTAACGAGCAGTACTTC.

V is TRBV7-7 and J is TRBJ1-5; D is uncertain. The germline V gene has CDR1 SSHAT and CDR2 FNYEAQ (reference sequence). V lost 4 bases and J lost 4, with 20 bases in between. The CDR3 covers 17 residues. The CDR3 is CASSSPLWQEVNQPQHF. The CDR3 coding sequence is TGTGCCAGCAGCTCCCCCTTGTGGCAGGAAGTAAATCAGCCCCAGCATTTT.

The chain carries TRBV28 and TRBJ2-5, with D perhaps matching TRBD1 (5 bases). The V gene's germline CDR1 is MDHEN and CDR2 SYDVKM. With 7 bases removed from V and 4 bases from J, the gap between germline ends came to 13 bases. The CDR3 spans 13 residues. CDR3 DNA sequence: TGTGCCAGCACCCTAAGGCAGGGAGAGACCCAGTACTTC. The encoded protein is CASTLRQGETQYF.

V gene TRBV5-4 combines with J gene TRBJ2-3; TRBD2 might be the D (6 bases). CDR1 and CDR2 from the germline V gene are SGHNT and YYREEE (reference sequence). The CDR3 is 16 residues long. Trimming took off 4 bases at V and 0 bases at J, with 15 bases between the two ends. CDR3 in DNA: TGTGCCAGCAGCCCGGACTACGTTACTAGCACAGATACGCAGTATTTT. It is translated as CASSPDYVTSTDTQYF.

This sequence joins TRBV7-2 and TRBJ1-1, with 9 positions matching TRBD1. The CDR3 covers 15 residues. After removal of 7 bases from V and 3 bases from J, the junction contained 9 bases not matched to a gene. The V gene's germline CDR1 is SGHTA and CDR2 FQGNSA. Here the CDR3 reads CASTVSTGGYTEAFF. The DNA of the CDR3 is TGTGCCAGCACCGTCTCAACAGGGGGCTACACTGAAGCTTTCTTT.

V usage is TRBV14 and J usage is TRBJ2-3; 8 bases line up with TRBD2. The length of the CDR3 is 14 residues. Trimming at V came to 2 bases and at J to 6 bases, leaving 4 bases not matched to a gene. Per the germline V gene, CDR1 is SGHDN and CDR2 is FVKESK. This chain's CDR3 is CASSQSGRGDTQYF. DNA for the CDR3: TGTGCCAGCAGCCAAAGCGGGAGAGGCGATACGCAGTATTTT.

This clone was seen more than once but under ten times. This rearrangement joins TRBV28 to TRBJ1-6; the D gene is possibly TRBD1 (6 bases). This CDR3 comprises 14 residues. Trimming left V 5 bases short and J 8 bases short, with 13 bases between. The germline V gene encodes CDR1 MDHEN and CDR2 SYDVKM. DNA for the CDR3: TGTGCCAGCAGTACCCCAGGGGATTATTCACCCCTCCACTTT. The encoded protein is CASSTPGDYSPLHF.

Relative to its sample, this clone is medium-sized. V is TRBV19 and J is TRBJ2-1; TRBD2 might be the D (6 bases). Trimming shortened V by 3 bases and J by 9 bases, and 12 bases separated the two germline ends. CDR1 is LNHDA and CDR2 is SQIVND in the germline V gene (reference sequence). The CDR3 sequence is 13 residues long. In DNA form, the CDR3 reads TGTGCCAGTAGTATCGGCCCAGCGGGTGAGCAGTTCTTC. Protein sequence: CASSIGPAGEQFF.

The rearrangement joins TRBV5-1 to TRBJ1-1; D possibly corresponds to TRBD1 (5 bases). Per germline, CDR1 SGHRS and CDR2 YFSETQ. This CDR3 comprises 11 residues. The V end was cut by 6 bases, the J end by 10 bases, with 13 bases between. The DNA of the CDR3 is TGCGCCAGCAAAGACAGCGTGGGAGCTTTCTTT. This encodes CASKDSVGAFF. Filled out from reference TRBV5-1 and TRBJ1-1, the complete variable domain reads KAGVTQTPRYLIKTRGQQVTLSCSPISGHRSVSWYQQTPGQGLQFLFEYFSETQRNKGNFPGRFSGRQFSNSRSEMNVSTLELGDSALYLCASKDSVGAFFGQGTRLTVV.

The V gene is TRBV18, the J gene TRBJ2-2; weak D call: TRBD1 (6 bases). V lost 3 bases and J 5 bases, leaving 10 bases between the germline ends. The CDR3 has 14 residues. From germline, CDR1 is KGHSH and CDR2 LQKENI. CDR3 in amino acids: CASSPGHATGELFF. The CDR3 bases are TGTGCCAGCTCACCGGGACACGCGACCGGGGAGCTGTTTTTT.

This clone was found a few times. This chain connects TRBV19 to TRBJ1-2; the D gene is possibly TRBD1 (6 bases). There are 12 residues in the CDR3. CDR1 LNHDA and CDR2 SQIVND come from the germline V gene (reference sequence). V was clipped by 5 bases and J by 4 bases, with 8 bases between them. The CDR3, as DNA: TGTGCCAGTAGTTCGACAGGCTATGGCTACACCTTC. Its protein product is CASSSTGYGYTF. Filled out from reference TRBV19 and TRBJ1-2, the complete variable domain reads DGGITQSPKYLFRKEGQNVTLSCEQNLNHDAMYWYRQDPGQGLRLIYYSQIVNDFQKGDIAEGYSVSREKKESFPLTVTSAQKNPTAFYLCASSSTGYGYTFGSGTRLTVV.

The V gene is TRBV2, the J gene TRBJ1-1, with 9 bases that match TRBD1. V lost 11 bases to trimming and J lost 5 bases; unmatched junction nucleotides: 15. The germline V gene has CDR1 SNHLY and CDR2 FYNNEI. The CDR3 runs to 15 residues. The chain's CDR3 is CAGSTGGAGFTEAFF. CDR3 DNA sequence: TGTGCCGGTTCGACAGGGGGTGCGGGATTTACTGAAGCTTTCTTT.

The CDR3 loop reads CASSRSGTGSEQYF. The CDR3 nucleotides are TGTGCCAGCTCACGATCCGGGACAGGGAGCGAGCAGTACTTC. J is TRBJ2-7 and V is TRBV18, with TRBD1 identical over 9 bases. V gave up 4 bases and J gave up 6 bases; unmatched junction bases: 7. The CDR3 contains 14 residues. Germline assignment: CDR1 KGHSH and CDR2 LQKENI.

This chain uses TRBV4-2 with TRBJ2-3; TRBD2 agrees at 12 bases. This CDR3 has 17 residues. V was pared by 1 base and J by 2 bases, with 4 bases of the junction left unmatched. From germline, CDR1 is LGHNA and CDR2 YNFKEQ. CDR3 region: CASSQATSGGNTDTQYF. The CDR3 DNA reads TGTGCCAGCAGCCAAGCCACTAGCGGGGGGAACACAGATACGCAGTATTTT.

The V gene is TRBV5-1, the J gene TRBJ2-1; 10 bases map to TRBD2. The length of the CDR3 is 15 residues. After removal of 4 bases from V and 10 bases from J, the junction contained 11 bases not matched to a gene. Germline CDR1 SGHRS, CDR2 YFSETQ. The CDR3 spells CASSPRSGRAGEQFF. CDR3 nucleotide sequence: TGCGCCAGCAGCCCCCGGAGCGGGAGGGCCGGGGAGCAGTTCTTC. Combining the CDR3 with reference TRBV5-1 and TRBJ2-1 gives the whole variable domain KAGVTQTPRYLIKTRGQQVTLSCSPISGHRSVSWYQQTPGQGLQFLFEYFSETQRNKGNFPGRFSGRQFSNSRSEMNVSTLELGDSALYLCASSPRSGRAGEQFFGPGTRLTVL.

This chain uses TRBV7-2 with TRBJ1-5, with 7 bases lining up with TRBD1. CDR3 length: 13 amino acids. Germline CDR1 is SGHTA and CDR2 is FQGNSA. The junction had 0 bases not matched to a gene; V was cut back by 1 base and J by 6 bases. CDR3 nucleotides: TGTGCCAGCAGCTTAGAGGGGGCTCAGCCCCAGCATTTT. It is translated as CASSLEGAQPQHF.

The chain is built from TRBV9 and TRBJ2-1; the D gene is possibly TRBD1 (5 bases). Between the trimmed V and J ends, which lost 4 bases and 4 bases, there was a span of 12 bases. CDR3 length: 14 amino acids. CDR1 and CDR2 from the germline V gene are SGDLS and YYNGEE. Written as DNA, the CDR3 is TGTGCCAGCAGCCCACAGGTAGTTTACAATGAGCAGTTCTTC. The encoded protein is CASSPQVVYNEQFF.